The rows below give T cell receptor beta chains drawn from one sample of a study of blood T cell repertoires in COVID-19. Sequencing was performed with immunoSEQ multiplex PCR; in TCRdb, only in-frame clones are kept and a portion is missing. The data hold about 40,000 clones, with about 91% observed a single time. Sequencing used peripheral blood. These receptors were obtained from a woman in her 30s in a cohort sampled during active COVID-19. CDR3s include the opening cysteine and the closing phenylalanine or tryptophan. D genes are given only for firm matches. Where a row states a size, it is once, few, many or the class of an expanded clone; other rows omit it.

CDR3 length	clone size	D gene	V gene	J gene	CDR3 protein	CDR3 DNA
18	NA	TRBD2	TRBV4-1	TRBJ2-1	CASSQDWGGRTVYNEQFF	TGCGCCAGCAGCCAAGATTGGGGCGGGAGGACCGTCTACAATGAGCAGTTCTTC
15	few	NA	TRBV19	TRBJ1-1	CASSIKPLRDTEAFF	TGTGCCAGTAGTATAAAACCTCTACGGGACACTGAAGCTTTCTTT
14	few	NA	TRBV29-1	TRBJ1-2	CSVDKTGALYGYTF	TGCAGCGTTGATAAGACAGGAGCGCTCTATGGCTACACCTTC
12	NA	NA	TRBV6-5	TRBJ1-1	CASTQARTEAFF	TGTGCCAGTACGCAGGCGCGAACTGAAGCTTTCTTT
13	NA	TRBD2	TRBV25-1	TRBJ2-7	CASSQAGVYEQYF	TGTGCCAGCAGTCAAGCGGGAGTCTACGAGCAGTACTTC
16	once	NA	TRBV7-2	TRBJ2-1	CASSSNSGESYNEQFF	TGTGCCAGCAGCTCCAATTCCGGTGAGTCCTACAATGAGCAGTTCTTC
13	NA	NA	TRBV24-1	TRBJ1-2	CATSDLAARGYTF	TGTGCCACCAGTGATTTGGCGGCCCGGGGCTACACCTTC
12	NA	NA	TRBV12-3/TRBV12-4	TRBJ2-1	CASSLTLAEQFF	TGTGCCAGCAGCCTCACTCTCGCTGAGCAGTTCTTC
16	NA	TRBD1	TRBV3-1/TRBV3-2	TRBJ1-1	CASSLFRDRGVTEAFF	TGTGCCAGCAGCCTTTTTCGGGACAGGGGAGTTACTGAAGCTTTCTTT
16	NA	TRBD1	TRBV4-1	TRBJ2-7	CASSPGTGGRRYEQYF	TGCGCCAGCAGCCCGGGGACAGGGGGCAGGAGGTACGAGCAGTACTTC
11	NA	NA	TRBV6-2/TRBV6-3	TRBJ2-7	CASSYSGVQYF	TGTGCCAGCAGTTATTCGGGAGTGCAGTACTTC
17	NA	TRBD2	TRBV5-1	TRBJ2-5	CASSLPGLAGEGETQYF	TGCGCCAGCAGCCTACCGGGACTAGCGGGAGAAGGTGAGACCCAGTACTTC
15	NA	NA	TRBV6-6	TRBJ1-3	CASIPGQHSGNTIYF	TGTGCCAGCATCCCCGGACAGCACTCTGGAAACACCATATATTTT
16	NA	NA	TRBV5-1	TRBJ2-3	CASSDSGTYSTDTQYF	TGCGCCAGCAGCGACTCCGGGACTTACTCCACAGATACGCAGTATTTT
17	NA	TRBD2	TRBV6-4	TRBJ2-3	CASPLLGREGITDTQYF	TGTGCCAGCCCCCTCCTGGGGCGGGAGGGTATCACAGATACGCAGTATTTT
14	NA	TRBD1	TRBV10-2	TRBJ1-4	CASRDTGVREKLFF	TGCGCCAGCAGGGACACAGGGGTGAGGGAAAAACTGTTTTTT
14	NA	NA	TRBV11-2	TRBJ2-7	CASSLDLRSYEQYF	TGTGCCAGCAGCTTAGATCTACGATCCTACGAGCAGTACTTC
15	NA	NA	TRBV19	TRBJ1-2	CASSQRHPVPYGYTF	TGTGCCAGTAGTCAGCGGCACCCAGTTCCCTATGGCTACACCTTC
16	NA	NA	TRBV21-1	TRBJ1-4	CASSKVPWTVNEKLFF	TGTGCCAGCAGCAAAGTCCCGTGGACAGTTAATGAAAAACTGTTTTTT
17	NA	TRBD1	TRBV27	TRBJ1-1	CASSSPLQGASNTEAFF	TGTGCCAGCAGTTCGCCCCTTCAGGGGGCCTCGAACACTGAAGCTTTCTTT
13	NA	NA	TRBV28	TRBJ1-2	CASGGLGYNGYTF	TGTGCCAGTGGAGGGTTAGGTTATAATGGCTACACCTTC
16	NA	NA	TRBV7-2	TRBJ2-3	CASSLGGLLSSDTQYF	TGTGCCAGCAGCTTAGGGGGGCTACTCAGTTCAGATACGCAGTATTTT
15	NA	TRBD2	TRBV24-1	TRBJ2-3	CATSRSGRAEDTQYF	TGTGCCACCAGCCGGAGCGGGAGGGCCGAAGATACGCAGTATTTT
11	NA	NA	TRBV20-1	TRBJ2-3	CSALLLDTQYF	TGCAGTGCTCTCCTCCTGGATACGCAGTATTTT
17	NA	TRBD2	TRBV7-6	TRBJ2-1	CASSLVVSGTTANEQFF	TGTGCCAGCAGCTTAGTCGTATCCGGGACTACTGCCAATGAGCAGTTCTTC
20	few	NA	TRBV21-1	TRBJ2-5	CASSKGPSGISIWRKETQYF	TGTGCCAGCAGCAAAGGTCCTAGCGGGATTTCGATTTGGAGGAAAGAGACCCAGTACTTC
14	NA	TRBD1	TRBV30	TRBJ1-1	CAWNAGTGATEAFF	TGTGCCTGGAATGCTGGGACAGGCGCCACTGAAGCTTTCTTT
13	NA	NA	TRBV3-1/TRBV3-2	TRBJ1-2	CASSRRQLHGYTF	TGTGCCAGCAGCCGGAGACAGTTACATGGCTACACCTTC
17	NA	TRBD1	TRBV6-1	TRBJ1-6	CASSEAPSLQGVNPLHF	TGTGCCAGCAGTGAAGCGCCCTCCTTGCAGGGGGTTAATCCCCTCCACTTT
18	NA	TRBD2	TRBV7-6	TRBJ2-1	CASSPQPPPSGLLNEQFF	TGTGCCAGCAGCCCTCAGCCGCCCCCTAGCGGGTTACTGAATGAGCAGTTCTTC
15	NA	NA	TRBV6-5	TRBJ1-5	CASSRTQGGDQPQHF	TGTGCCAGCAGTCGAACACAGGGTGGGGATCAGCCCCAGCATTTT
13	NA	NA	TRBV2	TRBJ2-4	CASSVGGGAIQYF	TGTGCCAGCAGTGTCGGTGGGGGGGCCATTCAGTACTTC
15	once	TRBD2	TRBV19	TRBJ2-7	CATQSSGRNRYEQYF	TGTGCCACCCAATCTAGCGGGAGGAATCGCTACGAGCAGTACTTC